These T cell receptor beta chains were read from a single sample in a study of blood T cell repertoires in COVID-19. The data were produced by immunoSEQ multiplex PCR, yet TCRdb's version contains in-frame clones alone and is incomplete. This table has about 59,000 clones, less than 80% appearing once. Material: peripheral blood. The receptors here all came from a man aged 60 to 75 with acute or convalescent COVID-19. The CDR3 runs from the conserved cysteine through the conserved F or W. The order of the fields is D gene, V gene, J gene, CDR3 protein. A D gene is named only where the DNA matches it firmly.

d_gene: TRBD1
v_gene: TRBV29-1
j_gene: TRBJ1-5
CDR3aa: CSADGQVYSNQPQHF

d_gene: -
v_gene: TRBV19
j_gene: TRBJ2-1
CDR3aa: CASSHTGNEQFF

d_gene: -
v_gene: TRBV6-1
j_gene: TRBJ2-7
CDR3aa: CASSELAGMVYEQYF

d_gene: -
v_gene: TRBV28
j_gene: TRBJ2-7
CDR3aa: CASSQGGYEQYF

d_gene: -
v_gene: TRBV27
j_gene: TRBJ2-3
CDR3aa: CASSSGVGEAGTDTQYF

d_gene: TRBD1
v_gene: TRBV27
j_gene: TRBJ2-1
CDR3aa: CASSLTDRGQGGEQFF

d_gene: -
v_gene: TRBV4-3
j_gene: TRBJ1-2
CDR3aa: CASSQELQYNYGYTF

d_gene: -
v_gene: TRBV2
j_gene: TRBJ2-5
CDR3aa: CASSDSGVETQYF

d_gene: -
v_gene: TRBV4-2
j_gene: TRBJ2-1
CDR3aa: CASSQDPRLAVFF

d_gene: -
v_gene: TRBV30
j_gene: TRBJ2-2
CDR3aa: CAWREGKPGELFF

d_gene: -
v_gene: TRBV5-1
j_gene: TRBJ2-6
CDR3aa: CASSSGVVFSGANVLTF

d_gene: -
v_gene: TRBV4-2
j_gene: TRBJ2-7
CDR3aa: CASSQDLPPSYEQYF

d_gene: TRBD1
v_gene: TRBV5-4
j_gene: TRBJ2-7
CDR3aa: CASSRAGTGGDEQYF

d_gene: -
v_gene: TRBV27
j_gene: TRBJ2-1
CDR3aa: CASSSSGNEQFF

d_gene: -
v_gene: TRBV15
j_gene: TRBJ1-1
CDR3aa: CATSRDTGHPEAFF

d_gene: -
v_gene: TRBV6-5
j_gene: TRBJ2-7
CDR3aa: CASSTWRSLSVEQYF

d_gene: -
v_gene: TRBV9
j_gene: TRBJ1-4
CDR3aa: CASSVRDNYATNEKLFF

d_gene: -
v_gene: TRBV28
j_gene: TRBJ1-6
CDR3aa: CASRSWDTLHF

d_gene: TRBD2
v_gene: TRBV14
j_gene: TRBJ2-3
CDR3aa: CASRATSGRTTDTQYF

d_gene: -
v_gene: TRBV5-1
j_gene: TRBJ2-1
CDR3aa: CASSRLKLGLSYNEQFF

d_gene: TRBD1
v_gene: TRBV25-1
j_gene: TRBJ2-4
CDR3aa: CASSITGVKNIQYF

d_gene: -
v_gene: TRBV18
j_gene: TRBJ1-1
CDR3aa: CASSPPGRVNTEAFF

d_gene: -
v_gene: TRBV6-5
j_gene: TRBJ2-1
CDR3aa: CASRGASTSYNEQFF

d_gene: TRBD1
v_gene: TRBV28
j_gene: TRBJ1-3
CDR3aa: CASSFGTGENTIYF

d_gene: TRBD1
v_gene: TRBV6-5
j_gene: TRBJ2-1
CDR3aa: CASSDDRGSYNEQFF

d_gene: TRBD2
v_gene: TRBV2
j_gene: TRBJ2-1
CDR3aa: CASSSTSGRGEQFF

d_gene: -
v_gene: TRBV5-1
j_gene: TRBJ1-1
CDR3aa: CASSTQGLGTEAFF

d_gene: -
v_gene: TRBV7-9
j_gene: TRBJ2-1
CDR3aa: CASSLGVADNEQFF

d_gene: TRBD2
v_gene: TRBV7-2
j_gene: TRBJ2-5
CDR3aa: CASSLVGSGSQETQYF

d_gene: -
v_gene: TRBV10-3
j_gene: TRBJ1-1
CDR3aa: CAISERGTEAFF

d_gene: TRBD1
v_gene: TRBV4-2
j_gene: TRBJ1-2
CDR3aa: CASSHTGDYGYTF

d_gene: -
v_gene: TRBV12-5
j_gene: TRBJ2-7
CDR3aa: CARGFGYEQYF

d_gene: TRBD2
v_gene: TRBV13
j_gene: TRBJ2-2
CDR3aa: CASSVGLAGASTGELFF

d_gene: TRBD1
v_gene: TRBV10-3
j_gene: TRBJ1-1
CDR3aa: CAITKDRATEAFF

d_gene: -
v_gene: TRBV16
j_gene: TRBJ2-2
CDR3aa: CASSQWRRELFF

d_gene: -
v_gene: TRBV3-1/TRBV3-2
j_gene: TRBJ2-1
CDR3aa: CASSQRGGERDNEQFF

d_gene: TRBD1
v_gene: TRBV7-9
j_gene: TRBJ2-6
CDR3aa: CASSLQGVTGANVLTF

d_gene: TRBD2
v_gene: TRBV19
j_gene: TRBJ2-1
CDR3aa: CASSIGTRVVDEQFF